This T cell receptor beta chain comes out of a study of tumor-infiltrating lymphocytes in primary liver carcinoma. Study-wide findings and caveats: The difference in top-250-clone fraction between tumors and blood was significant, favoring tumors (p = 0.039). Bulk, unsorted sampling meant CD4+ and CD8+ repertoires went uncompared.

Out of unsorted whole blood came the blood RNA, and germline DNA was extracted as well. The CDR3 consists of 17 residues. CDR1 and CDR2 from the germline V gene are MGHRA and YSYEKL. V lost 1 base and J lost 6, with 16 bases in between. Points on this clonotype: What it binds is unknown. The CDR3 ends on some other residue instead of the conserved phenylalanine or tryptophan, so this is likely a read error.

A primer matching the constant region was used to make TCR beta cDNA from approximately 520 ng of total RNA. Amplification in three nested multiplex PCR rounds with slightly modified ARM-PCR gave rise to TCR beta libraries. TRBV1-TRBV30 forward primers paired with a C-beta reverse primer were used in the first two PCR rounds, which ran approximately 10 cycles each. TCRdb passed the multiplex PCR reads through MiXCR, listing each CDR3 protein once. The profile covers about 320,000 distinct CDR3 sequences, with roughly three fifths appearing a single time and over 15% taken by the ten largest. The receptor's source is a young woman with primary liver carcinoma and hepatitis B virus infection. This chain uses TRBV4-1 with TRBJ1-6; D might be TRBD1 (5 bases). The material sequenced was peripheral blood. The CDR3 sequence is CASSQVRGGRSNSPLHL. The CDR3 bases are TGCGCCAGCAGCCAAGTCCGGGGGGGACGGAGTAATTCACCCCTCCACCTT.